This T cell receptor (beta chain) was retrieved from a study of siplizumab effects on memory and regulatory T cells. Overall study findings and caveats: Just a small share of alloreactive clones was traced back to unstimulated subsets. Siplizumab led to significantly less abundant alloreactive sequences that could be traced back to unstimulated CD4+ memory cells. Proof of suppressive function in proliferating Tregs from siplizumab cultures was not established.

A few donor pairs also had unstimulated CD4+ and CD8+ naive and memory subsets sequenced. Details on this clone: Its specificity is unknown.

Assay used: immunoSEQ multiplex PCR; TCRdb lists only in-frame clones, some missing. Of about 56,000 clones in the sample, about 98% are singletons; the top ten hold 0.9% to 1.2%. The TCR originated in a human donor in good health. The specimen was naive CD8+ T cells sorted from blood.

CDR3 residues: CAINEGTGGSADTQYF. DNA of the CDR3: TGTGCCATCAACGAAGGGACAGGGGGCTCCGCAGATACGCAGTATTTT. The chain carries TRBV10-3 and TRBJ2-3; TRBD1 aligns across 12 bases. The CDR3 runs to 16 residues. From germline, CDR1 is ENHRY and CDR2 SYGVKD. V trimming: 7 bases; J trimming: 4 bases; junction bases outside the gene matches: 9.